Below, 24 T cell receptor beta chains from the same sample are listed, as sequenced in a study of T cell repertoires in cytomegalovirus infection. MiXCR was run by TCRdb on the reads, yielding one entry per CDR3 protein. Of about 350,000 distinct CDR3 sequences listed, about 35% are singletons. Their antigens remain unidentified. Sequencing was performed on cultured PBMCs, taken from culture after CMV antigen stimulation. These receptors were collected from a human donor in good health (CMV status not recorded). Some clones in this sample may be carry-over from other donors' samples.

In its sample, this clonotype was seen many times. The chain has TRBV7-2 and TRBJ2-1, with no clear D. V was clipped by 7 bases and J by 7 bases, with 23 bases between them. The CDR3 spans 16 residues. Germline loops: CDR1 SGHTA, CDR2 FQGNSA. CDR3 nucleotides: TGTGCCAGCAACGCCCTGGGCGGTTTGGGCGGAAATGAGCAGTTCTTC. Its translation is CASNALGGLGGNEQFF.

The chain combines TRBV4-3 with TRBJ2-7, with 8 bases identical to TRBD1. CDR1 and CDR2 from the germline V gene are LGHNA and YSLEER. V lost 1 base, J lost 5 bases, and 4 bases stayed unmatched. This CDR3 is built from 14 residues. The DNA of the CDR3 is TGCGCCAGCAGCCAAGCCGGACAGGGACACGAGCAGTACTTC. It translates to CASSQAGQGHEQYF.

This clonotype has just a few counts. The chain has TRBV7-2 and TRBJ1-1; the match to TRBD1 covers 10 bases. This CDR3 has 14 residues. The junction had 4 bases not matched to a gene; V was cut back by 5 bases and J by 4 bases. Germline lookup yields CDR1 SGHTA and CDR2 FQGNSA. CDR3 DNA sequence: TGTGCCAGCAGCCGGGGACAGGGGTTCACTGAAGCTTTCTTT. It codes for CASSRGQGFTEAFF.

The chain carries TRBV7-8 and TRBJ2-3; D is uncertain. Trimming removed 1 base from V and 0 bases from J, with 14 bases in between. This CDR3 spans 17 amino acids. Germline V lookup: CDR1 SGHVS, CDR2 FQNEAQ. This CDR3 reads CASSLVSSASSTDTQYF. The CDR3 region has the DNA TGTGCCAGCAGCTTAGTATCCAGCGCTTCTAGCACAGATACGCAGTATTTT. The whole variable domain, filled in from reference TRBV7-8 and TRBJ2-3, reads GAGVSQSPRYKVAKRGQDVALRCDPISGHVSLFWYQQALGQGPEFLTYFQNEAQLDKSGLPSDRFFAERPEGSVSTLKIQRTQQEDSAVYLCASSLVSSASSTDTQYFGPGTRLTVL.

This clonotype was recorded a few times. The gene calls are TRBV7-9 and TRBJ2-7, with 9 bases identical to TRBD1. Germline-derived CDR1 and CDR2 are SEHNR and FQNEAQ (reference sequence). The CDR3 spans 15 residues. With V trimmed by 2 bases and J by 5 bases, 7 bases remained unmatched. The CDR3 loop is CASSLLGTGLNEQYF. In DNA, the CDR3 is TGTGCCAGCAGCTTACTGGGGACAGGGCTCAACGAGCAGTACTTC.

This clonotype was picked up a small number of times. The V gene is TRBV7-2, the J gene TRBJ2-5; 7 bases align to TRBD1. This CDR3 spans 15 amino acids. Trimming took 5 bases from V and 5 from J; bases not matched to a gene: 11. Per germline, CDR1 SGHTA and CDR2 FQGNSA. CDR3 sequence (DNA): TGTGCCAGCAGCATTACGACAGGGCCCGGGGAGACCCAGTACTTC. It specifies CASSITTGPGETQYF.

The chain recombines TRBV7-2 with TRBJ2-2; weak D call: TRBD2 (5 bases). The germline gives CDR1 SGHTA, CDR2 FQGNSA. The V end was cut by 1 base, the J end by 5 bases, with 20 bases between. The CDR3 sequence is 18 residues long. Written as DNA, the CDR3 is TGTGCCAGCAGCTTAGACGGTCGAGCGGCCCTACGGACCGGGGAGCTGTTTTTT. It codes for CASSLDGRAALRTGELFF.

The chain employs TRBV7-3 and TRBJ1-2; TRBD1 agrees at 8 bases. After removal of 3 bases from V and 6 bases from J, the junction contained 18 bases not matched to a gene. This CDR3 comprises 18 residues. Germline V gives CDR1 SGHTA, CDR2 FQGTGA. The CDR3: CASSLGPGQVGEGDGYTF. The CDR3 DNA sequence: TGTGCCAGCAGCTTGGGCCCGGGACAGGTGGGAGAGGGTGATGGCTACACCTTC.

In this sample, this clonotype turned up many times. The chain couples TRBV7-2 to TRBJ1-4; TRBD1 is a possible D gene (6 bases). The CDR3 has 15 residues. Trimming pared 2 bases from V and 11 bases from J, leaving 18 bases between. Germline V lookup: CDR1 SGHTA, CDR2 FQGNSA. The CDR3 spells CASSLPGQGLRKLFF. CDR3 sequence (DNA): TGTGCCAGCAGCTTACCGGGACAAGGGTTGCGGAAACTGTTTTTT.

CDR3 DNA sequence: TGTGCCAGCAGCTTAGGGGGACTAGACTACGAGCAGTACGTC. It encodes CASSLGGLDYEQYV. The J gene is TRBJ2-7, the V gene TRBV7-9, with 8 bases matching TRBD2. The CDR3 contains 14 residues. Germline CDR1 SEHNR, CDR2 FQNEAQ (reference sequence). V was clipped by 1 base and J by 3 bases; unmatched bases: 2.

The chain carries TRBV7-9 and TRBJ2-7, with D perhaps matching TRBD1 or TRBD2 (5 bases each). This CDR3 region has 15 residues. CDR1 is SEHNR and CDR2 is FQNEAQ in the germline V gene (reference sequence). The V gene lost 8 bases and the J gene lost 3 bases, with 20 bases spanning the gap. CDR3 DNA sequence: TGTGCCAGCCGATCCGCCCGGGACCGCTACTACGAGCAGTACTTC. Its protein product is CASRSARDRYYEQYF.

The chain combines TRBV4-1 with TRBJ2-1; no firm D call. V gave up 0 bases and J gave up 9 bases, with 9 bases separating them. The CDR3 runs 13 residues. Germline lookup yields CDR1 MGHRA and CDR2 YSYEKL. The CDR3 DNA follows: TGCGCCAGCAGCCAAGATCAGTCTCTTGAGCAGTTCTTC. Its protein is CASSQDQSLEQFF.

V usage is TRBV7-2 and J usage is TRBJ2-5; tentative D call: TRBD2 (6 bases). This CDR3 comprises 14 residues. Germline lookup yields CDR1 SGHTA and CDR2 FQGNSA. V was trimmed by 4 bases and J by 5 bases, leaving 14 bases between them. DNA of the CDR3: TGTGCCAGCAGCTCACGACTAGATCTGGAGACCCAGTACTTC. Amino acids: CASSSRLDLETQYF.

This clonotype appeared a few times. The chain joins TRBV7-2 to TRBJ2-1, with no clear D. The V gene lost 1 base and the J gene lost 6 bases, with 16 bases spanning the gap. CDR3 length: 16 residues. The germline V gene has CDR1 SGHTA and CDR2 FQGNSA. The CDR3 DNA is TGTGCCAGCAGCTTAGTAGGGTTACCTGAAGGCAATGAGCAGTTCTTC. Protein: CASSLVGLPEGNEQFF.

A few counts support this clonotype. The chain combines TRBV6-6 with TRBJ2-5; 10 nucleotides line up with TRBD2. The CDR3 is 16 residues long. The germline V gene encodes CDR1 MNHNY and CDR2 SVGAGI (reference sequence). J was trimmed by 5 bases and V by 0 bases; bases with no gene match: 6. CDR3 nucleotides: TGTGCCAGCAGTTACTCCCTAGCGGGAGTCGGGGAGACCCAGTACTTC. It translates to CASSYSLAGVGETQYF.

This clonotype was seen once. The J gene is TRBJ2-7, the V gene TRBV3-1, with 8 bases identical to TRBD2. The CDR3 length is 14 residues. Germline CDR1 and CDR2: LGHDT and YNNKEL (reference sequence). With 4 bases clipped from V and 1 base from J, the junction kept 3 bases outside the gene matches. CDR3 nucleotide sequence: TGTGCCAGCAGCCCGACTAGCGCTTCCTACGAGCAGTACGTC. This sequence encodes CASSPTSASYEQYV.

This clonotype showed up many times. The J gene is TRBJ2-3, the V gene TRBV5-6; D unclear. There are 16 residues in the CDR3. Germline V gene lookup returns CDR1 SGHDT and CDR2 YYEEEE. With 1 base removed from V and 2 bases from J, the gap between germline ends came to 14 bases. CDR3 sequence (DNA): TGTGCCAGCAGCTTGTTGACCATCTCTTACACAGATACGCAGTATTTT. Amino acid sequence: CASSLLTISYTDTQYF.

This clonotype appeared a few times. CDR3 residues: CASSYRPGQGNWDTEAFF. CDR3 bases: TGTGCCAGCAGTTATCGTCCGGGACAGGGAAATTGGGACACTGAAGCTTTCTTT. This rearrangement joins TRBV6-2 or TRBV6-3 to TRBJ1-1, with 9 positions matching TRBD1. Trimming cost V 3 bases and J 3 bases; bases outside gene matches: 14. The germline V gene encodes CDR1 MNHEY and CDR2 SVGEGT. The CDR3 has 18 amino acids.

This clonotype occurred a few times. The chain links TRBV6-2 or TRBV6-3 to TRBJ2-2, with no clear D. Germline assignment: CDR1 MNHEY and CDR2 SVGEGT. Trimming removed 0 bases from V and 0 bases from J, with 11 bases in between. This CDR3 region has 17 residues. As DNA, the CDR3 is TGTGCCAGCAGTTACTCGAGGCAACGAGCGAACACCGGGGAGCTGTTTTTT. Translation: CASSYSRQRANTGELFF.

This clonotype has just a few counts. The chain uses TRBV6-1 and TRBJ1-2; D is ambiguous. V lost 3 bases to trimming and J lost 4 bases, with 15 bases between them. CDR1 is MNHNS and CDR2 is SASEGT in the germline V gene. The CDR3 runs 15 residues. CDR3 DNA sequence: TGTGCCAGCAGTGATGACCGGGTCCCTCGCTATGGCTACACCTTC. This translates into CASSDDRVPRYGYTF.

This clonotype appeared a few times. This sequence joins TRBV28 and TRBJ2-1, with TRBD1 matching 7 bases. V shed 6 bases, J shed 5 bases, and the junction held 10 bases outside the gene matches. The CDR3 is 15 residues long. Looked up from germline, CDR1 is MDHEN and CDR2 is SYDVKM. The CDR3 DNA is TGTGCCAGCAGAACCCCCGGACAGGTTAACAATGAGCAGTTCTTC. Translating gives CASRTPGQVNNEQFF.

This chain joins TRBV28 and TRBJ1-2; a weak D match, TRBD1 (5 bases). The germline V and J ends were trimmed by 7 bases and 8 bases, with 14 bases remaining between them. Looked up from germline, CDR1 is MDHEN and CDR2 is SYDVKM. This CDR3 has 12 residues. The CDR3: CASNWGPSGYTF. For the CDR3, the DNA is TGTGCCAGCAATTGGGGACCCTCAGGCTACACCTTC.

This clonotype was seen many times. The V call is TRBV6-5, the J call TRBJ2-7; 7 bases are shared with TRBD1. This CDR3 has 15 residues. V lost 0 bases and J lost 3; bases outside the gene matches: 5. Germline CDR1 and CDR2: MNHEY and SVGAGI. The DNA of the CDR3 is TGTGCCAGCAGTTACTCCTCAGGGGGAATCTACGAGCAGTACGTC. This sequence encodes CASSYSSGGIYEQYV.

This chain uses TRBV4-3 with TRBJ2-1; TRBD2 matches at 7 bases. Germline values: CDR1 LGHNA, CDR2 YSLEER. This CDR3 has 15 amino acids. J lost 0 bases, V lost 4 bases, and 3 bases had no gene match. CDR3 bases: TGCGCCAGCAGCCGCGGGAGTGACTCCTACAATGAGCAGTTCTTC. Protein product: CASSRGSDSYNEQFF.